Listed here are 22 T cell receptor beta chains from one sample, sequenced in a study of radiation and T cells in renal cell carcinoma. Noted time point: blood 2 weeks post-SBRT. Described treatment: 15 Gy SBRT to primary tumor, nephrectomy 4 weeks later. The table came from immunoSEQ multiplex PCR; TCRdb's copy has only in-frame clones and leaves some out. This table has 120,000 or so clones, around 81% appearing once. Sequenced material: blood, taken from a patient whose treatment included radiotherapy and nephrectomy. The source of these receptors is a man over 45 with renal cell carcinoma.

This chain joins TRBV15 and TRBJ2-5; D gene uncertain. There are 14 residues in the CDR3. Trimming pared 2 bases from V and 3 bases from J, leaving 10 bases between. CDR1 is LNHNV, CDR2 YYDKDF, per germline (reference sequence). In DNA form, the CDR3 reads TGTGCCACCAGCAGACACGACCGAAAAGAGACCCAGTACTTC. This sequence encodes CATSRHDRKETQYF.

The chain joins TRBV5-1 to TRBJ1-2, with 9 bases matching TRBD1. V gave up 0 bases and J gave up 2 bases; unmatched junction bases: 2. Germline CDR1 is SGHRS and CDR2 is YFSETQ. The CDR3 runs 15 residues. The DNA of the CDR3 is TGCGCCAGCAGCTTGGGGACAGGGGACAACTATGGCTACACCTTC. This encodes CASSLGTGDNYGYTF.

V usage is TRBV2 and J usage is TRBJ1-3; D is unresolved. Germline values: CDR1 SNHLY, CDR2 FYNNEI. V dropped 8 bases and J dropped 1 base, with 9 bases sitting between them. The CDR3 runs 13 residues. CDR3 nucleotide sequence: TGTGCCAGCTATAAGATATCTGGAAACACCATATATTTT. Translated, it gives CASYKISGNTIYF.

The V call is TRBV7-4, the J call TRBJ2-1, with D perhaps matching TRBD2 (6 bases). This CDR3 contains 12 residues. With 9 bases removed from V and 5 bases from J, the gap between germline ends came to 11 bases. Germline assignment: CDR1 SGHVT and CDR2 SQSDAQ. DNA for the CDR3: TGTGCCAGGGCGGGACTTGACAATGAGCAGTTCTTC. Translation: CARAGLDNEQFF.

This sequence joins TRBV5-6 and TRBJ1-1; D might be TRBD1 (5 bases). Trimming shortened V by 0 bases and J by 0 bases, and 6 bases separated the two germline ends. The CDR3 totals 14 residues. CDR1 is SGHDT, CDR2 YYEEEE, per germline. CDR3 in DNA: TGTGCCAGCAGCTTGGGGGGGATGAACACTGAAGCTTTCTTT. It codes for CASSLGGMNTEAFF.

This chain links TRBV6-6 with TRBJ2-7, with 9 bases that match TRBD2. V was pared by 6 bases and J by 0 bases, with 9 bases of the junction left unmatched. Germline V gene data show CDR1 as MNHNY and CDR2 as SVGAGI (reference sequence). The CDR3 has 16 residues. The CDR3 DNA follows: TGTGCCAGCAGCCCCGGGACTAGCCGTAGCTCCTACGAGCAGTACTTC. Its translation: CASSPGTSRSSYEQYF.

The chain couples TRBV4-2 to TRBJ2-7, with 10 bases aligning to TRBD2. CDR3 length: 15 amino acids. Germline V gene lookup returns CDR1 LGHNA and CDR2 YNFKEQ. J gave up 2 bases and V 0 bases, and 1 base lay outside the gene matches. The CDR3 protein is CASSQDTSGTYEQYF. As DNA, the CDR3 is TGTGCCAGCAGCCAAGATACTAGCGGGACCTACGAGCAGTACTTC.

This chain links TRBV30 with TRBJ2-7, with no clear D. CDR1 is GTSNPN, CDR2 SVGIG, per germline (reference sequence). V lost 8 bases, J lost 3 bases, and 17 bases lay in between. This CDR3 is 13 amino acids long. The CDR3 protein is CATRPPNHYEQYF. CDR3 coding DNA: TGTGCCACCCGTCCGCCCAACCACTACGAGCAGTACTTC.

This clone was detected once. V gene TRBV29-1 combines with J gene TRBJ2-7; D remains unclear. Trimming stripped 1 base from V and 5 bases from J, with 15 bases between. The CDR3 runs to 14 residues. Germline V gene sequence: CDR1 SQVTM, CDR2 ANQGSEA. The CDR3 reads CSVEGPASGHEQYF. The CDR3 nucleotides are TGCAGCGTTGAAGGACCCGCGTCTGGCCACGAGCAGTACTTC.

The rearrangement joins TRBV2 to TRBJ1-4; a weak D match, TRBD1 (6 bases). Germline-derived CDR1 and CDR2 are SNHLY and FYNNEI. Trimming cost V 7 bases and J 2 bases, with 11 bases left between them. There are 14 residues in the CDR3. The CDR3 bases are TGTGCCAGCAAACCGGACAGTACTAATGAAAAACTGTTTTTT. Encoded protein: CASKPDSTNEKLFF.

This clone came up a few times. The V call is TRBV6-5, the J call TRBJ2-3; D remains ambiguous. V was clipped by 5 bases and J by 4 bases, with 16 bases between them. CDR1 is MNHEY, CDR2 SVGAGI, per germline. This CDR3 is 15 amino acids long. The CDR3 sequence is CASSTRVGRPDTQYF. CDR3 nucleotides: TGTGCCAGCAGTACCCGGGTCGGCCGCCCAGATACGCAGTATTTT.

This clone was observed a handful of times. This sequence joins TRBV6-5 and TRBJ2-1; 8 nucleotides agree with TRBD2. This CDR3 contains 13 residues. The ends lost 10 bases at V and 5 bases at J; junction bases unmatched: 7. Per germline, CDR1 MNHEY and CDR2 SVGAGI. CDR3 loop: CAISGGPDNEQFF. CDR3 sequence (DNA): TGTGCCATAAGCGGGGGCCCCGACAATGAGCAGTTCTTC.

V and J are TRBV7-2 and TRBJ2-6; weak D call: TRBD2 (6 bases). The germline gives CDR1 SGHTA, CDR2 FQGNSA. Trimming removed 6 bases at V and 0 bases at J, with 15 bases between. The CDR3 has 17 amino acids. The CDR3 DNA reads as TGTGCCAGCAGTTGGGACGGAGGGGTCTCTGGGGCCAACGTCCTGACTTTC. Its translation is CASSWDGGVSGANVLTF.

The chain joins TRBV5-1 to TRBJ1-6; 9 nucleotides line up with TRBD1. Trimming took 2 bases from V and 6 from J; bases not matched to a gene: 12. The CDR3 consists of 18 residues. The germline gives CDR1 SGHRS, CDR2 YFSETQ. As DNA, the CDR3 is TGCGCCAGCAGCTTACTTACAAGGGACAGGGAACTTAATTCACCCCTCCACTTT. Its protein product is CASSLLTRDRELNSPLHF. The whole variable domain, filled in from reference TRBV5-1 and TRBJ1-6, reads KAGVTQTPRYLIKTRGQQVTLSCSPISGHRSVSWYQQTPGQGLQFLFEYFSETQRNKGNFPGRFSGRQFSNSRSEMNVSTLELGDSALYLCASSLLTRDRELNSPLHFGNGTRLTVT.

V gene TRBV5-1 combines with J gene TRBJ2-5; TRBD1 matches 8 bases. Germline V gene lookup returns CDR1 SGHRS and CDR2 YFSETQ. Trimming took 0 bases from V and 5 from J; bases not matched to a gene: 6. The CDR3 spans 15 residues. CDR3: CASSLGTGPGETQYF. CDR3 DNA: TGCGCCAGCAGCTTGGGGACAGGGCCCGGGGAGACCCAGTACTTC.

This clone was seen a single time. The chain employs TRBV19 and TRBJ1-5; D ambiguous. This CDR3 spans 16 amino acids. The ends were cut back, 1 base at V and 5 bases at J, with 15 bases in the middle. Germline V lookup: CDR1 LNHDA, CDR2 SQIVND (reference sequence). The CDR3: CASSIGSGGVYQPQHF. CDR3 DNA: TGTGCCAGTAGTATAGGGTCGGGTGGGGTATATCAGCCCCAGCATTTT.

The CDR3 is CASSVRLAGETQYF. In DNA, the CDR3 is TGTGCCAGCAGTGTAAGGCTAGCGGGAGAGACCCAGTACTTC. The chain recombines TRBV6-1 with TRBJ2-5, with 8 bases aligning to TRBD2. The V gene end was trimmed by 4 bases and the J gene end by 4 bases; junction bases not matched to a gene: 5. The CDR3 contains 14 residues. CDR1 is MNHNS and CDR2 is SASEGT in the germline V gene.

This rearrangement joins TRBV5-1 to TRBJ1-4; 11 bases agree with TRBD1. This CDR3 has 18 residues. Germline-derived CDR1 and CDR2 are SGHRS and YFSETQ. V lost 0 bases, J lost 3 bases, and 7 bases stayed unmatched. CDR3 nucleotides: TGCGCCAGCAGCTTGGTCGGACAGGGGGCTGGGGCTAATGAAAAACTGTTTTTT. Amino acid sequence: CASSLVGQGAGANEKLFF. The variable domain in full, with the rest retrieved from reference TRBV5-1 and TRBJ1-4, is KAGVTQTPRYLIKTRGQQVTLSCSPISGHRSVSWYQQTPGQGLQFLFEYFSETQRNKGNFPGRFSGRQFSNSRSEMNVSTLELGDSALYLCASSLVGQGAGANEKLFFGSGTQLSVL.

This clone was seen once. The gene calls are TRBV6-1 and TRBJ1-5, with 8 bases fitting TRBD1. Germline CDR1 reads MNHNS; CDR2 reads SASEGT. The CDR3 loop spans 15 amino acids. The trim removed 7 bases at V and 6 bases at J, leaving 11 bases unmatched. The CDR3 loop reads CASNRQGSTGQPQHF. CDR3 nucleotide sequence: TGTGCCAGCAACCGACAGGGGAGCACTGGTCAGCCCCAGCATTTT.

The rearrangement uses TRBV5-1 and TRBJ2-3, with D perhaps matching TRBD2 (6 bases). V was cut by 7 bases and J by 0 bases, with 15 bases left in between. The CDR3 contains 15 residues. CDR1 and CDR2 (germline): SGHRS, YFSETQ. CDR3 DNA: TGCGCCAGCCGTCTAACGGGGACTAGCACAGATACGCAGTATTTT. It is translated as CASRLTGTSTDTQYF.

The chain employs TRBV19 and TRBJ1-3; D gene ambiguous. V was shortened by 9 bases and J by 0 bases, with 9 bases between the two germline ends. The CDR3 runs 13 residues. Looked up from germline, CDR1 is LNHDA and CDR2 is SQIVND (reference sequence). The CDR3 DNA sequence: TGTGCCAGCCTATCGCCCTCTGGAAACACCATATATTTT. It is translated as CASLSPSGNTIYF.

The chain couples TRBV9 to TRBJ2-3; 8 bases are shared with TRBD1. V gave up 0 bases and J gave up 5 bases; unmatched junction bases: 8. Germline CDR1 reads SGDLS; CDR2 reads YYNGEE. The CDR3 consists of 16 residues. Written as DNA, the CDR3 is TGTGCCAGCAGCGTAGCAGGGGGCTCAAATATAGATACGCAGTATTTT. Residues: CASSVAGGSNIDTQYF.